These T cell receptor beta chains were read from a single sample in a study of cytomegalovirus exposure and HLA in healthy donors. Some clones are missing from TCRdb's copy, which holds only in-frame ones; the method was immunoSEQ multiplex PCR. The sample has 250,000 or so clones; over 65% are singletons. Sequencing used PBMCs. These receptors were collected from a human donor in good health. CDR3s include the opening cysteine and the closing phenylalanine or tryptophan. D genes are given only for firm matches. Some rows have no size entry. The others give once, few or many, or a class for an expanded clone.

TRBD2 | TRBJ2-5 | . | TRBV7-9 | TGTGCCAGCAGCTTAGTGGTTAGCGGGGAAGAGACCCAGTACTTC | CASSLVVSGEETQYF
TRBD1 | TRBJ2-7 | . | TRBV15 | TGTGCCACCAGCAGAGCAAAGGGACAGGGGGACTACGAGCAGTACTTC | CATSRAKGQGDYEQYF
TRBD1 | TRBJ1-5 | . | TRBV15 | TGTGCCACCAGCAGGGAGGAGGGGGCAGTGAATCAGCCCCAGCATTTT | CATSREEGAVNQPQHF
. | TRBJ2-7 | . | TRBV29-1 | TGCAGCGTTGTCGGCGGAACCTACGAGCAGTACTTC | CSVVGGTYEQYF
TRBD1 | TRBJ1-3 | once | TRBV30 | TGTGCCTGGAGTGCACAGGGGGCACGTGGAAACACCATATATTTT | CAWSAQGARGNTIYF
TRBD2 | TRBJ2-5 | . | TRBV4-3 | TGCGCCAGCAGCCTTGGACTAGCGGGAGGCCAAGAGACCCAGTACTTC | CASSLGLAGGQETQYF
TRBD1 | TRBJ1-2 | . | TRBV4-1 | TGCGCCAGCAGCACCCCCGGGACAGACTATGGCTACACCTTC | CASSTPGTDYGYTF
TRBD1 | TRBJ1-1 | once | TRBV28 | TGTGCCAGCAGTTTACGCTGGGACAGGGGATTCTGGAACACTGAAGCTTTCTTT | CASSLRWDRGFWNTEAFF
TRBD2 | TRBJ2-7 | . | TRBV14 | TGTGCCAGCAGCCACGGTGGCCTAGCGGGGACCGGCGAGCAGTACTTC | CASSHGGLAGTGEQYF
. | TRBJ2-5 | . | TRBV5-8 | TGTGCCAGCAGCGCTGACAGGACTTACCAAGAGACCCAGTACTTC | CASSADRTYQETQYF
TRBD1 | TRBJ2-7 | . | TRBV15 | TGTGCCACCAGCAGGGACAGGTTGTTAAGCTACGAGCAGTACTTC | CATSRDRLLSYEQYF
. | TRBJ1-2 | . | TRBV11-1 | TGTGCCAGCAGCTTAGAGCAGGGTCGCGGCTACACCTTC | CASSLEQGRGYTF
. | TRBJ2-7 | once | TRBV27 | TGTGCCAGCAGATCGGGAGTCCAAACGCCCGACTTC | CASRSGVQTPDF
. | TRBJ2-5 | . | TRBV2 | TGTGCCAGCAGTGTTCCCGCGGGAGAGACCCAGTACTTC | CASSVPAGETQYF
TRBD1 | TRBJ2-5 | . | TRBV11-2 | TGTGCCAGCAGCTCCGACAGGGGTCGAGAGACCCAGTACTTC | CASSSDRGRETQYF
TRBD2 | TRBJ2-7 | . | TRBV9 | TGTGCCAGCAGCCCCCAACTTGGGCTAGCGGGCTCCTACGAGCAGTACTTC | CASSPQLGLAGSYEQYF
TRBD2 | TRBJ2-1 | . | TRBV7-9 | TGTGCCAGCAGCTTAACGGGACTAGACGTCAATGAGCAGTTCTTC | CASSLTGLDVNEQFF
TRBD1 | TRBJ1-2 | . | TRBV4-1 | TGCGCCAGCAGCCTAACGGACGGCGGGACAGGGAACTATGGCTACACCTTC | CASSLTDGGTGNYGYTF
. | TRBJ1-2 | . | TRBV29-1 | TGCAGCGTTGTCCCGACAGAAAACTATGGCTACACCTTC | CSVVPTENYGYTF
TRBD1 | TRBJ2-1 | . | TRBV19 | TGTGCCAGTAGTGTCGGGACAGGCGTCACCAGATACCGTTACAATGAGCAGTTCTTC | CASSVGTGVTRYRYNEQFF
. | TRBJ2-1 | once | TRBV9 | TGTGCCAGCAGCCCCCGACTAAAAAACAATGAGCAGTTCTTC | CASSPRLKNNEQFF
TRBD1 | TRBJ1-2 | . | TRBV29-1 | TGCAGCGTGACAGGGGGGTCTAACTATGGCTACACCTTC | CSVTGGSNYGYTF
TRBD1 | TRBJ1-1 | . | TRBV10-2 | TGCGCCAGTGGGACAGCCCTGAACACTGAAGCTTTCTTT | CASGTALNTEAFF
. | TRBJ2-3 | few | TRBV7-9 | TGTGCCAGCAGCTTAGATTCTGGGCTCGGGGCAGATACGCAGTATTTT | CASSLDSGLGADTQYF
TRBD1 | TRBJ1-1 | few | TRBV2 | TGTGCCAGCAGTGTAGGGACAGGGAACACTGAAGCTTTCTTT | CASSVGTGNTEAFF
TRBD2 | TRBJ2-7 | . | TRBV7-9 | TGTTCCAGCAGCTCAGGGACTAGCGGGGGGTTAGCTACGAGGCAGTACTTC | CSSSSGTSGGLATRQYF
TRBD1 | TRBJ2-3 | once | TRBV6-5 | TGTGCCAGCAGTTACTCCTCGGCCAGGGGGGATACGCAGTATTTT | CASSYSSARGDTQYF
. | TRBJ2-4 | few | TRBV30 | TGTGCCTATGGTCGTCCGGTGTCGTACTTC | CAYGRPVSYF
. | TRBJ2-1 | once | TRBV29-1 | TGCAGCGGACAGAGCTCCTATAATGAGCAGTTCTTC | CSGQSSYNEQFF
. | TRBJ2-1 | . | TRBV7-2 | TGTGCCAGCAGCTTGGCCCCAGGGATCAAAGGGATGCGCTACAATGAGCAGTTCTTC | CASSLAPGIKGMRYNEQFF
TRBD2 | TRBJ2-1 | . | TRBV2 | TGTGCCAGCAGTGACTTAGGTAGCGGGCTGTACAATGAGCAGTTCTTC | CASSDLGSGLYNEQFF
TRBD2 | TRBJ2-7 | . | TRBV7-8 | TGTGCCAGCAGCGGCCCCGGAACAGGACTAGCGGGAGGCTTCCACGAGCAGTACTTC | CASSGPGTGLAGGFHEQYF
. | TRBJ2-7 | . | TRBV29-1 | TGCAGCGTCCAGCTAGAAACCTACGAGCAGTACTTC | CSVQLETYEQYF
. | TRBJ2-2 | . | TRBV7-6 | TGTGCCAGCAGCTTAGCGGCCGGGCAGGCAGGGGTTAACACCGGGGAGCTGTTTTTT | CASSLAAGQAGVNTGELFF
TRBD2 | TRBJ2-7 | once | TRBV28 | TGTGCCAGCAAGGAAGAGGCTAGCGGGAGGCGGTACGAGCAGTACTTC | CASKEEASGRRYEQYF
TRBD1 | TRBJ1-6 | . | TRBV25-1 | TGTGCCAGCAGTGAATGGACAGGGGAAAATTCACCCCTCCACTTT | CASSEWTGENSPLHF
TRBD2 | TRBJ2-1 | . | TRBV5-6 | TGTGCCAGCTTGGGGGGGGAGGGCCCCTACAATGAGCAGTTCTTC | CASLGGEGPYNEQFF
. | TRBJ2-7 | . | TRBV5-1 | TGCGCCAGCAGCGGGAGCGGGTTCTCCTACGAGCAGTACTTC | CASSGSGFSYEQYF
TRBD1 | TRBJ2-1 | . | TRBV11-2 | TGTGCCAGCAGCCTCGGGGACAGGGTTAACAATGAGCAGTTCTTC | CASSLGDRVNNEQFF
. | TRBJ1-2 | . | TRBV7-9 | TGTGCCAGCAGCTTAGGGGACACCAGAATCTATGGCTACACCTTC | CASSLGDTRIYGYTF
TRBD2 | TRBJ2-1 | . | TRBV6-6 | TGTGCCAGCACCGAGAGCGGGAGCCACAATGAGCAGTTCTTC | CASTESGSHNEQFF
TRBD1 | TRBJ2-7 | . | TRBV2 | TGTGCCAGCAGACCAGACGGACAGGGAAACTACGAGCAGTACTTC | CASRPDGQGNYEQYF
. | TRBJ2-5 | . | TRBV5-1 | TGCGCCAGCAGGTCGGGGGGCGGAGAGACCCAGTACTTC | CASRSGGGETQYF
. | TRBJ1-1 | few | TRBV28 | TGTGCCAGCAGTTTAGGTTGGGGGGGGCGTAGCACTGAAGCTTTCTTT | CASSLGWGGRSTEAFF
TRBD1 | TRBJ1-2 | . | TRBV4-2 | TGTGCCAGCAGCTCCCCCGGACAGGGGTATGGCTACACCTTC | CASSSPGQGYGYTF
TRBD2 | TRBJ2-3 | . | TRBV5-4 | TGTGCCAGCAGCGGGGACTACGAATCAGATACGCAGTATTTT | CASSGDYESDTQYF
. | TRBJ2-1 | . | TRBV7-9 | TGTGCCAGCAGCATGGACTTGAATGAGCAGTTCTTC | CASSMDLNEQFF